These 5 T cell receptor beta chains were all obtained from the same sample, sequenced in a study of cytomegalovirus exposure and HLA in healthy donors. Use of 60 Vbeta and 13 Jbeta primers characterized the PCR. TCRdb's table, derived via immunoSEQ multiplex PCR, lists solely in-frame clones and lacks some. Of about 170,000 clones in the sample, roughly 70% were seen once. The sequencing input was PBMCs. The receptors stem from a man aged 40-49 years in good health and CMV-seropositive.

The CDR3 loop is CASSLGPGEGTEAFF. DNA of the CDR3: TGTGCCAGCAGCTTAGGTCCAGGGGAAGGCACTGAAGCTTTCTTT. The chain has TRBV7-2 and TRBJ1-1; possibly TRBD1 for D (6 bases). Germline V gene lookup returns CDR1 SGHTA and CDR2 FQGNSA. This CDR3 region has 15 residues. Trimming cost V 1 base and J 4 bases, with 13 bases left between them.

With respect to this clone: This sample also contains other DNA sequences that code for the same CDR3. The chain joins TRBV9 to TRBJ1-3; 7 nucleotides agree with TRBD1. Germline loops: CDR1 SGDLS, CDR2 YYNGEE. The CDR3 is 15 amino acids. Trimming removed 0 bases from V and 2 bases from J; junction bases left unmatched: 2. The chain's CDR3 is CASSVAGGTGNTIYF. CDR3 DNA: TGTGCCAGCAGCGTAGCAGGGGGAACTGGAAACACCATATATTTT.

This clone has a handful of counts. This CDR3 is CASSQGTQGRTEAFF. The CDR3 DNA sequence: TGCGCCAGCAGCCAAGGCACACAGGGAAGAACTGAAGCTTTCTTT. This chain joins TRBV4-1 and TRBJ1-1, with D maybe TRBD1 (6 bases). This CDR3 has 15 amino acids. Deletions cut 1 base from V and 5 bases from J, with 14 bases between. CDR1 and CDR2 from the germline V gene are MGHRA and YSYEKL.

On this clone itself: A much larger clone sits a single nucleotide away, making a read error possible. The chain joins TRBV5-6 to TRBJ1-1; D gene uncertain. Germline lookup yields CDR1 SGHDT and CDR2 YYEEEE. Trimming removed 1 base at V and 0 bases at J, with 4 bases between. The CDR3 contains 13 residues. CDR3 nucleotide sequence: TGTGCCAGCAGCTTGAGAGTGAACACTGAAGCTTTCTTT. This sequence encodes CASSLRVNTEAFF.

V and J are TRBV18 and TRBJ2-3; D is undetermined. V was trimmed by 0 bases and J by 4 bases, leaving 5 bases between them. The CDR3 runs 13 residues. Germline V gene sequence: CDR1 KGHSH, CDR2 LQKENI. CDR3 amino acids: CASSPPQSDTQYF. In DNA form, the CDR3 reads TGTGCCAGCTCACCACCCCAGTCAGATACGCAGTATTTT.